Below, 12 T cell receptor beta chains from the same sample are listed, as sequenced in a study of T cell responses to AZD1222 COVID-19 vaccine (dated by TCRdb to 2020 to 2022). Libraries came from the immunoSEQ multiplex PCR assay. In TCRdb, the immuneACCESS table is reduced to in-frame sequences with V and J assigned. These tables do not hold every clone; where another copy was compared, an unresolved V gene accounts for under half, and the others remain unexplained. The sample profile shows about 140,000 clones; about 89% of them were found once. The ten most abundant clones make up approximately 3% of the sample. According to the study, the label for this sample's time point signals: baseline before first vaccination. This sample comprised peripheral blood, obtained on day 0 of AZD1222 vaccination. The receptors were sampled from an adult in good health.

As to this clone: A much larger clone differs from this one at a single base, so this may be a read error. Different DNA sequences within this sample yield the same CDR3. V and J are TRBV6-5 and TRBJ1-6; D ambiguous. Germline CDR1 is MNHEY and CDR2 is SVGAGI. The CDR3 spans 12 residues. V lost 6 bases, J lost 2 bases, and 2 bases lay in between. CDR3 protein: CASRTYNSPLHF. For the CDR3, the DNA is TGTGCCAGCAGGACCTATAATTCACCCCTCCACTTT.

This rearrangement joins TRBV19 to TRBJ2-1, with D unresolved. The CDR3 consists of 11 residues. Trimming left V 9 bases short and J 8 bases short, with 11 bases between. In germline, CDR1 is LNHDA, CDR2 SQIVND (reference sequence). The CDR3 DNA follows: TGTGCCAGCAGAGCCTGGGATGAGCAGTTCTTC. Translation: CASRAWDEQFF.

This chain connects TRBV6-2 or TRBV6-3 to TRBJ2-5; maybe TRBD2 (7 bases). The V gene's germline CDR1 is MNHEY and CDR2 SVGEGT. The germline V and J ends were trimmed by 5 bases and 4 bases, with 17 bases remaining between them. The CDR3 sequence is 15 residues long. The CDR3 DNA sequence: TGTGCCAGCAGTCAGGATCCGAGGGGGGGAGAGACCCAGTACTTC. It translates to CASSQDPRGGETQYF.

CDR3 residues: CASSGTSGYEQYF. The DNA of the CDR3 is TGTGCCAGCAGCGGGACTAGCGGCTACGAGCAGTACTTC. The chain links TRBV2 to TRBJ2-7; 11 positions agree with TRBD2. Looked up from germline, CDR1 is SNHLY and CDR2 is FYNNEI. V dropped 6 bases and J dropped 3; count of bases not matched to a gene: 1. This CDR3 region has 13 residues. Supplemented by reference TRBV2 and TRBJ2-7, the full variable domain reads EPEVTQTPSHQVTQMGQEVILRCVPISNHLYFYWYRQILGQKVEFLVSFYNNEISEKSEIFDDQFSVERPDGSNFTLKIRSTKLEDSAMYFCASSGTSGYEQYFGPGTRLTVT.

The chain employs TRBV5-1 and TRBJ2-7, with 10 bases identical to TRBD2. Germline CDR1 reads SGHRS; CDR2 reads YFSETQ. The CDR3 spans 15 residues. Trimming removed 4 bases from V and 2 bases from J; junction bases left unmatched: 6. The CDR3 sequence is CASSPRTSGAYEQYF. The CDR3 DNA reads TGCGCCAGCAGCCCGCGGACTAGCGGCGCCTACGAGCAGTACTTC.

The V and J genes are TRBV6-5 and TRBJ1-2, with TRBD1 identical over 9 bases. The CDR3 has 15 amino acids. CDR1 and CDR2 from the germline V gene are MNHEY and SVGAGI. V lost 7 bases and J lost 4; bases outside the gene matches: 10. CDR3 sequence reads: CASTPGTGRIYGYTF. CDR3 nucleotides: TGTGCCAGCACCCCCGGGACAGGGCGTATCTATGGCTACACCTTC.

The chain carries TRBV7-9 and TRBJ2-7, with TRBD2 matching over 7 bases. The CDR3 loop spans 16 amino acids. After removal of 4 bases from V and 3 bases from J, the junction contained 12 bases not matched to a gene. Looked up from germline, CDR1 is SEHNR and CDR2 is FQNEAQ (reference sequence). The CDR3 protein is CASSSFGGGADYEQYF. The DNA of the CDR3 is TGTGCCAGCAGCTCCTTCGGGGGAGGGGCGGACTACGAGCAGTACTTC.

V and J are TRBV7-9 and TRBJ2-7; 9 positions agree with TRBD2. The germline CDR1 and CDR2 sequences are SEHNR and FQNEAQ (reference sequence). The J segment lost 6 bases and the V segment lost 5 bases, leaving 14 bases of the junction unmatched. CDR3 length equals 16 residues. CDR3 residues: CASSPNIAGASPEQYF. CDR3 nucleotides: TGTGCCAGCAGCCCGAATATAGCGGGGGCCTCCCCCGAGCAGTACTTC.

The chain links TRBV7-2 to TRBJ2-7; D gene uncertain. The V end was cut by 3 bases, the J end by 9 bases, with 24 bases between. The CDR3 is 16 amino acids. CDR1 and CDR2 from the germline V gene are SGHTA and FQGNSA. The chain's CDR3 is CASSFTSTGISSGQYF. CDR3 coding DNA: TGTGCCAGCAGCTTTACATCAACGGGTATCTCTTCAGGGCAGTACTTC.

The chain combines TRBV27 with TRBJ2-1; D is possibly TRBD2 (5 bases). Germline CDR1 reads MNHEY; CDR2 reads SMNVEV (reference sequence). The CDR3 is 14 amino acids. The V end lost 8 bases, the J end lost 10 bases, and 21 bases lay between the germline ends. CDR3 DNA: TGTGCCAGCGTCCGGCGAGGGAGAGTAGGGGAGCAGTTCTTC. It is translated as CASVRRGRVGEQFF.

V and J are TRBV10-3 and TRBJ1-5, with D perhaps matching TRBD1 (5 bases). This CDR3 region has 13 residues. V lost 7 bases to trimming and J lost 3 bases, with 10 bases between them. The V gene's germline CDR1 is ENHRY and CDR2 SYGVKD. CDR3 region: CAIMGEPNQPQHF. For the CDR3, the DNA is TGTGCCATCATGGGGGAACCCAATCAGCCCCAGCATTTT.

J is TRBJ1-4 and V is TRBV7-6; D is unclear. The CDR3 extends over 10 amino acids. Germline V gives CDR1 SGHVS, CDR2 FNYEAQ. V was trimmed by 10 bases and J by 13 bases, leaving 13 bases between them. CDR3 in DNA: TGTGCCACTTTGCTGATCGGACTGTTTTTT. The encoded protein is CATLLIGLFF.